This TCR beta chain comes out of a study of spatial heterogeneity in lung cancer. Study-level information: The study consistently detected more beta-chain than alpha-chain sequences. Averaged across combinations, each unique TCR and UMI pairing appeared more than ten times in raw reads, which were uncorrected.

This clonotype was detected many times. The target antigen is unknown. Germline V gives CDR1 DFQATT, CDR2 SNEGSKA (reference sequence). This CDR3 comprises 14 residues. V gave up 3 bases and J gave up 1 base, with 9 bases separating them. Findings and caveats of the study: Ubiquitous expanded tumor TCRs were observed in blood more at resection than follow-up.

Regarding time point: sample taken at primary tumor resection. From tumor, nontumor lung or frozen PBMC, whole RNA was taken unsorted for sequencing. Using its own MiXCR run on the 5' RACE reads, TCRdb lists one record per CDR3 protein. Among about 45,000 distinct CDR3 sequences listed, 12% were seen once. The chain couples TRBV20-1 to TRBJ2-2, with D possibly being TRBD1 (6 bases). This TCR derives from a female donor with early-stage non-small cell lung cancer. Here the sequenced sample was PBMCs, taken at surgery. CDR3 DNA: TGCAGTGCTAGGGCGACAGGGAACACCGGGGAGCTGTTTTTT. It codes for CSARATGNTGELFF.